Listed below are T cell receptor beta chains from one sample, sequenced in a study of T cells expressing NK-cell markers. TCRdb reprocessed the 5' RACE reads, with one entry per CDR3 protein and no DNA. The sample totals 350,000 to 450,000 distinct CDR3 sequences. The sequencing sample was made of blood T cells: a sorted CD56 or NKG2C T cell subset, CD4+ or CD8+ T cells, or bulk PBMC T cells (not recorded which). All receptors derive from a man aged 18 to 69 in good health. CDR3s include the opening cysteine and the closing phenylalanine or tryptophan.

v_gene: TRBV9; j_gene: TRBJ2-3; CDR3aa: CASSGRRGSGKSTDTQYF
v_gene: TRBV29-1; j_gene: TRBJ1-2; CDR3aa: CSAELPPSGYTF
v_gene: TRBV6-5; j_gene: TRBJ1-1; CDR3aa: CASSYASGTTNTEAFF
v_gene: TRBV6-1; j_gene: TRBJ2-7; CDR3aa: CASSESGLAYEQYF
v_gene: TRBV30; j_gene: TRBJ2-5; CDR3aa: CAWMLAGGETQYF
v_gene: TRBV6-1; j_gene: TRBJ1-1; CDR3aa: CASSELGGLNTEAFF
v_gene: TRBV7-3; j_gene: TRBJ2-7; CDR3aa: CASSLDRVTEQYF
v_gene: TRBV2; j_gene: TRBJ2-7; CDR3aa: CASSLAQGGTYEQYF
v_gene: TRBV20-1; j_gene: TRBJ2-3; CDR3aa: CSARDQRGRDTQYF
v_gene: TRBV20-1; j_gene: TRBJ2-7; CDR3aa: CSARGTDAGFGEQYF
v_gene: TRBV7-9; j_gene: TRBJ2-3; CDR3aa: CASSLGRGAIADTQYF
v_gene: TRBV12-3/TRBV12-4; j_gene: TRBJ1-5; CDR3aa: CASRTGGSGQPQHF
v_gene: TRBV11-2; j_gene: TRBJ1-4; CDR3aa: CASSLLTAGRRLFF
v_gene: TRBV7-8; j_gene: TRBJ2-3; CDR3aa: CASSLLPPGSRRTDTQYF
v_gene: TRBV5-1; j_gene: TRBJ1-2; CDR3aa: CASSGTGDGYTF
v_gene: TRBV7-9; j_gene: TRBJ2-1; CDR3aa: CASSRPGLADNEQFF
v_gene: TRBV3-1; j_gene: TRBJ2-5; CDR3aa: CASTRGGLRETQYF
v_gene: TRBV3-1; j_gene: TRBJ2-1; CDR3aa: CASRRSGGAGRNEQFF
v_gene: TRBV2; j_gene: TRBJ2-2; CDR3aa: CASSEGGGVYTGELFF
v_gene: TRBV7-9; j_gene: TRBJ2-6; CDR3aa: CASSLVAGTGANVLTF
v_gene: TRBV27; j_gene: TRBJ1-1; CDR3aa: CASSVTPLNTEAFF